The text below deals with one T cell receptor (beta chain). These data are taken from a study of cytomegalovirus exposure and HLA in healthy donors. The primer mix had 60 Vbeta and 13 Jbeta primers. Data came from immunoSEQ multiplex PCR; TCRdb stores just in-frame clones and leaves some out. In the table there are about 200,000 clones, roughly 80% of which are singletons. The V segment lost 11 bases and the J segment 0 bases; nucleotides outside the gene matches: 4. The germline CDR1 and CDR2 sequences are MNHNS and SASEGT. The CDR3 covers 13 residues. The receptor was isolated from a girl aged 2 to 9 in good health and CMV-seronegative. The sample consisted of PBMCs. The gene calls are TRBV6-1 and TRBJ1-5, with TRBD1 matching over 7 bases. CDR3 nucleotides: TGTGCCGGACAGGTCCATAGCAATCAGCCCCAGCATTTT. It codes for CAGQVHSNQPQHF.